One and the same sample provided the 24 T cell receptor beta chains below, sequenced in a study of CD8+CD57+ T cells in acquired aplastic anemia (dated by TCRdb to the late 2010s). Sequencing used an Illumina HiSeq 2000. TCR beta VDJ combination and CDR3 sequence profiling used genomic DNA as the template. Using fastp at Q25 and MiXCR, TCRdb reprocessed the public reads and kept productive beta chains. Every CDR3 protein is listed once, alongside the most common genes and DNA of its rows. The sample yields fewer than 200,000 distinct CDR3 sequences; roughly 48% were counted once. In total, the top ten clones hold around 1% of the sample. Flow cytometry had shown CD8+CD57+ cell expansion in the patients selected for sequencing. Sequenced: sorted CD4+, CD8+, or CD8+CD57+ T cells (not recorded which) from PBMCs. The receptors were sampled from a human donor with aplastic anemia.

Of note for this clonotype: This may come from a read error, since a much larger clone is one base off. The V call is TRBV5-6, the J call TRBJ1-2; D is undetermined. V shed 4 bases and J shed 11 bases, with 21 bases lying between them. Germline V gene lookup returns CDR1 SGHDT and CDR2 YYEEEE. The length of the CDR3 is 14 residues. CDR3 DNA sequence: TGTGCCAGCAGCCACCCCATGTCGGACGGAGTATACACCTTC. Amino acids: CASSHPMSDGVYTF.

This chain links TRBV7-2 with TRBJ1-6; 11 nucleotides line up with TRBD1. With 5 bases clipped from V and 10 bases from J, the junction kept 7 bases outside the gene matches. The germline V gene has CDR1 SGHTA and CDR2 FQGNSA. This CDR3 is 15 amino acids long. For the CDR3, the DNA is TGTGCCAGCAGCCCGGGGACAGGGGGTAGGTCACCCCTCCACTTT. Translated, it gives CASSPGTGGRSPLHF.

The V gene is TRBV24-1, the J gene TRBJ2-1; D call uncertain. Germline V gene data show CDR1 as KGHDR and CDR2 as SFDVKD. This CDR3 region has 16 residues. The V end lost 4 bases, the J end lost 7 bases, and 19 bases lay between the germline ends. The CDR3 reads CATSDPGRLGSNEQFF. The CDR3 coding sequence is TGTGCCACCAGTGACCCTGGACGCCTTGGTAGTAATGAGCAGTTCTTC.

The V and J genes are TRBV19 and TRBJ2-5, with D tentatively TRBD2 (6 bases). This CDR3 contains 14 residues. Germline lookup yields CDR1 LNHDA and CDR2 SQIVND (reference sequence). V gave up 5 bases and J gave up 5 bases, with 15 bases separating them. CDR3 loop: CASSPRGGVETQYF. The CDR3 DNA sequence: TGTGCCAGTAGTCCTCGAGGAGGGGTTGAGACCCAGTACTTC.

The CDR3 loop is CATRVGLYNSPLHF. CDR3 bases: TGTGCCACTAGGGTTGGCCTTTATAATTCACCCCTCCACTTT. The gene calls are TRBV6-1 and TRBJ1-6; D not resolved. Trimming took 10 bases from V and 4 from J, leaving 14 bases between them. From germline, CDR1 is MNHNS and CDR2 SASEGT. This CDR3 is built from 14 residues.

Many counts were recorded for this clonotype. CDR3 bases: TGTGCCAGCAGCGACCGAGCGGGGGTTTTGGGCAACGAGCAGTACTTC. It translates to CASSDRAGVLGNEQYF. The chain uses TRBV11-1 and TRBJ2-7; TRBD2 aligns across 8 bases. This CDR3 comprises 16 residues. Germline values: CDR1 SGHAT, CDR2 FQDESV (reference sequence). V shed 5 bases, J shed 5 bases, and the junction held 14 bases outside the gene matches.

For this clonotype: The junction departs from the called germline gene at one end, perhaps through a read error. The CDR3 here is CSARDTRNIYEQHF. DNA for the CDR3: TGCAGTGCCAGGGATACAAGGAACATCTACGAGCAGCACTTC. The rearrangement joins TRBV20-1 to TRBJ2-7, with a tentative D call TRBD1 (5 bases). Germline-derived CDR1 and CDR2 are DFQATT and SNEGSKA (reference sequence). The CDR3 is made up of 14 amino acids.

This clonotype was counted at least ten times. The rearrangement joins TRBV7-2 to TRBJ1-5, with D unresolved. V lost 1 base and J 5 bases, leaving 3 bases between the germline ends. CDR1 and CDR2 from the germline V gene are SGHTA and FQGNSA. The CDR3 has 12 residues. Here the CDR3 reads CASSLEYQPQHF. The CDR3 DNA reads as TGTGCCAGCAGCTTAGAGTATCAGCCCCAGCATTTT.

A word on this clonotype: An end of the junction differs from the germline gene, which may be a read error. CDR3 loop: CASSSQSNAEAFF. In nucleotides, the CDR3 is TGTGCCAGCAGCTCGCAAAGCAACGCTGAGGCTTTCTTT. V and J are TRBV7-8 and TRBJ1-1; unclear D gene. The CDR3 has 13 residues. Germline loops: CDR1 SGHVS, CDR2 FQNEAQ.

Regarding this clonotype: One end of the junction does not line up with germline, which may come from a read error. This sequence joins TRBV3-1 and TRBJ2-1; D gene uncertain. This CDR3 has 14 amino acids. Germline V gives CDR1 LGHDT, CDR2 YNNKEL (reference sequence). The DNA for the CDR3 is TGTGCCGGCAGCCCGGGCCCTCCGGGTGGTGAGCAGTTCTTC. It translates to CAGSPGPPGGEQFF.

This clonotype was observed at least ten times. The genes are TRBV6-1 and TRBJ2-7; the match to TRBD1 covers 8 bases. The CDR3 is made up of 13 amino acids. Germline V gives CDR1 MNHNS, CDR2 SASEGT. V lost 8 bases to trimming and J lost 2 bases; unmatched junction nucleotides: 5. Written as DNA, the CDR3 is TGTGCCAGCCAACAGGGGGGTACCTACGAGCAGTACTTC. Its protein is CASQQGGTYEQYF.

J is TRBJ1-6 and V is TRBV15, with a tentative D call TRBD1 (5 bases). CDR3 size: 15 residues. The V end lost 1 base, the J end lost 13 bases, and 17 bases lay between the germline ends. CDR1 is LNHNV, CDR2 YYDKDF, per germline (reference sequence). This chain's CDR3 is CATSRVGRDPSPLHF. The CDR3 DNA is TGTGCCACCAGCAGAGTCGGCAGGGACCCCTCGCCCCTCCACTTT.

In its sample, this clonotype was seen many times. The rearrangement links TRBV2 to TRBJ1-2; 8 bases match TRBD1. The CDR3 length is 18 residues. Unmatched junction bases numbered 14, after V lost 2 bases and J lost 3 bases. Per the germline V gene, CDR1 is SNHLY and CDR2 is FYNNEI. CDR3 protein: CASSESGGLFSEDYGYTF. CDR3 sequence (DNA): TGTGCCAGCAGTGAATCAGGGGGCCTTTTTTCAGAAGACTATGGCTACACCTTC.

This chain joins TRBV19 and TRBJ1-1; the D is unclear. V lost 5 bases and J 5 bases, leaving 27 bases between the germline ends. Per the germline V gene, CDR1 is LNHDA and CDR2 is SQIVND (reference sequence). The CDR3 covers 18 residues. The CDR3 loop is CASSGGFRNWLVKTEAFF. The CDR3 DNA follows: TGTGCCAGTAGTGGCGGATTCCGGAACTGGTTAGTTAAGACTGAAGCTTTCTTT.

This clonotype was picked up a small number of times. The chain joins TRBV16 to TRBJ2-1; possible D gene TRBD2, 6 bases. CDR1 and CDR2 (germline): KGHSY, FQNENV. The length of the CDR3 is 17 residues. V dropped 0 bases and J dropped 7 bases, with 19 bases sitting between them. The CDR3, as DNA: TGTGCCAGCAGCCAATCGGTCTCCGGATGGGGGGATAATGAGCAGTTCTTC. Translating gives CASSQSVSGWGDNEQFF.

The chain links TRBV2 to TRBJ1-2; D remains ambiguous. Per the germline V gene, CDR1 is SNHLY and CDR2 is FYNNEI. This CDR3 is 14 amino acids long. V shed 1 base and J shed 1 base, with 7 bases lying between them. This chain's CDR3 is CASSEGRLNYGYTF. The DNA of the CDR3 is TGTGCCAGCAGTGAAGGCAGACTTAACTATGGCTACACCTTC. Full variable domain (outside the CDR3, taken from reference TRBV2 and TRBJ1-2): EPEVTQTPSHQVTQMGQEVILRCVPISNHLYFYWYRQILGQKVEFLVSFYNNEISEKSEIFDDQFSVERPDGSNFTLKIRSTKLEDSAMYFCASSEGRLNYGYTFGSGTRLTVV.

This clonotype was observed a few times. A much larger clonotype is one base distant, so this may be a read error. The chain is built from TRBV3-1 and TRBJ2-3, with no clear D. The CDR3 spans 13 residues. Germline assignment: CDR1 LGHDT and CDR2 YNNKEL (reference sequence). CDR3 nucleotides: TGTGCCAGCAGCCAAGCAAGCACAGATACGCGGTATTTT. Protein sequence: CASSQASTDTRYF.

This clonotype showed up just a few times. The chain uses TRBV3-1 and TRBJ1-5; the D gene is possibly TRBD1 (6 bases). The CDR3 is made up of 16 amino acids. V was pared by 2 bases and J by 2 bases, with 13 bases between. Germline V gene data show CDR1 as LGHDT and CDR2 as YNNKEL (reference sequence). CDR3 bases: TGTGCCAGCAGCCAATCTTGGGACAACGGCAATCAGCCCCAGCATTTT. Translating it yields CASSQSWDNGNQPQHF.

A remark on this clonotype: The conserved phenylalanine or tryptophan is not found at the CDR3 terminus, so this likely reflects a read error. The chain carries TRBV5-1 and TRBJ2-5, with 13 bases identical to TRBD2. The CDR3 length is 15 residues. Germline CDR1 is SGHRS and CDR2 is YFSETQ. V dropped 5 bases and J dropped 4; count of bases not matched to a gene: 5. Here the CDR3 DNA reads TGCGCCAGCAGAGAACTAGCGGGGGGGTCAGAGACCCAGTACCTC. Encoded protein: CASRELAGGSETQYL.

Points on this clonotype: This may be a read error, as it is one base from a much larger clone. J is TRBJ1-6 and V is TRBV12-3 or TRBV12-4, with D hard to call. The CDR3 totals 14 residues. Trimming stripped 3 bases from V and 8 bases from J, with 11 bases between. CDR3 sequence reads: CASSFEGVDSPLHF. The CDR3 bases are TGTGCCAGCAGTTTCGAGGGTGTTGATTCACCCCTCCACTTT.

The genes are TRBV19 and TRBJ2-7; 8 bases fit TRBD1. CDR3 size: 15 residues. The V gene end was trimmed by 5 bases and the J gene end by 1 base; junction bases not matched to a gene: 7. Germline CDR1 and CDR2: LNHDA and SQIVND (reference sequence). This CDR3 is CASSGSDRASYEQYF. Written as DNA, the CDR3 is TGTGCCAGTAGTGGATCGGACAGGGCGTCCTACGAGCAGTACTTC.

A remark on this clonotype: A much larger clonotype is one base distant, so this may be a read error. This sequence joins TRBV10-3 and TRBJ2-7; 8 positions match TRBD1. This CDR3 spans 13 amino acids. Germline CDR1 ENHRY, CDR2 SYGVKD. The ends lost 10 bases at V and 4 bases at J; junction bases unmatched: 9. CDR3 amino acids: CASRETGEYEQYF. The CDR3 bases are TGTGCCAGCAGAGAGACAGGGGAATACGAGCAGTACTTC.

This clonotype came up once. The CDR3 sequence: CATQGADTEAFF. The CDR3 DNA reads as TGTGCCACACAGGGGGCAGACACTGAAGCTTTCTTT. V and J are TRBV10-3 and TRBJ1-1, with 9 bases matching TRBD1. The ends lost 10 bases at V and 3 bases at J; junction bases unmatched: 3. The CDR3 totals 12 residues. The germline V gene encodes CDR1 ENHRY and CDR2 SYGVKD.

CDR3 sequence (DNA): TGTGCCATCAGTGCTAGCGGGGGGGCAGGGACCGGGGAGCTGTTTTTT. This codes for CAISASGGAGTGELFF. The chain carries TRBV10-3 and TRBJ2-2; TRBD2 agrees at 12 bases. Losses at the gene ends were 4 bases for V and 5 bases for J; bases not matched to a gene: 5. This CDR3 has 16 residues. CDR1 is ENHRY and CDR2 is SYGVKD in the germline V gene.